This T cell receptor (beta chain) was recorded in a study of blood T cell repertoires in COVID-19. Sequencing used immunoSEQ multiplex PCR; TCRdb keeps in-frame clones, though not all of them. The sample lists some 20,000 clones, about 90% occurring once. Per the germline V gene, CDR1 is SGHRS and CDR2 is YFSETQ. Trimming removed 6 bases at V and 2 bases at J, with 15 bases between. The CDR3 totals 14 residues. This clone was observed a few times. Sequencing input: peripheral blood. This clonotype was sampled from a human donor in a cohort sampled during active COVID-19. The chain links TRBV5-1 to TRBJ2-7, with D possibly TRBD2 on 7 matching bases. The CDR3: CASKGGTGPYEQYF. CDR3 bases: TGCGCCAGCAAGGGGGGGACTGGGCCCTACGAGCAGTACTTC.